The 19 T cell receptor beta chains presented below share a single source sample, sequenced in a study of T-cell memory formation after mild COVID-19. TCRdb called the 5' RACE reads again in MiXCR, with one record for every CDR3 protein. The sample includes 350,000 to 450,000 distinct CDR3 sequences, around 28% of them seen just once. Sequenced input: PBMCs or a T cell subset sorted from them (not recorded which). The receptor source for this set is an adult woman who had mild COVID-19 (a few samples of this study predate the infection). Cell type and time point are not known.

A single count supports this clonotype. This sequence joins TRBV7-2 and TRBJ2-1; the D gene is possibly TRBD2 (5 bases). The CDR3 runs 17 residues. Germline V gene lookup returns CDR1 SGHTA and CDR2 FQGNSA. The V gene lost 4 bases and the J gene lost 2 bases, with 18 bases spanning the gap. The CDR3 DNA sequence: TGTGCCAGCAGCTCGCTCCTGCAACGGGGTACCTACAATGAGCAGTTCTTC. As protein: CASSSLLQRGTYNEQFF. Full variable domain (outside the CDR3, taken from reference TRBV7-2 and TRBJ2-1): GAGVSQSPSNKVTEKGKDVELRCDPISGHTALYWYRQSLGQGLEFLIYFQGNSAPDKSGLPSDRFSAERTGGSVSTLTIQRTQQEDSAVYLCASSSLLQRGTYNEQFFGPGTRLTVL.

The chain carries TRBV5-1 and TRBJ1-1, with unresolved D. Trimming removed 1 base from V and 2 bases from J, with 9 bases in between. CDR3 length: 14 residues. In germline, CDR1 is SGHRS, CDR2 YFSETQ. This chain's CDR3 is CASSLTVHNTEAFF. The CDR3 DNA reads TGCGCCAGCAGCTTGACAGTCCACAACACTGAAGCTTTCTTT.

The chain couples TRBV7-8 to TRBJ2-7; D call uncertain. The CDR3 extends over 13 amino acids. V was trimmed by 5 bases and J by 0 bases, leaving 8 bases between them. The V gene's germline CDR1 is SGHVS and CDR2 FQNEAQ. The CDR3, as DNA: TGTGCCAGCAGCGGTGTACACTCCTACGAGCAGTACTTC. This encodes CASSGVHSYEQYF.

The J gene is TRBJ1-5, the V gene TRBV6-5; tentative D call: TRBD1 (5 bases). The CDR3 spans 14 residues. Germline V gene lookup returns CDR1 MNHEY and CDR2 SVGAGI. V was trimmed by 6 bases and J by 6 bases, leaving 15 bases between them. The CDR3: CASRAAGAGQPQHF. CDR3 DNA sequence: TGTGCCAGCAGAGCCGCCGGGGCCGGTCAGCCCCAGCATTTT.

The chain links TRBV12-3 or TRBV12-4 to TRBJ1-2; D is unclear. The V end lost 6 bases, the J end lost 5 bases, and 10 bases lay between the germline ends. The CDR3 covers 12 residues. The CDR3 protein is CASSPAAYGYTF. CDR3 in DNA: TGTGCCAGCAGCCCAGCCGCATATGGCTACACCTTC.

The DNA of the CDR3 is TGTGCCACCAGTGATTGGTTGGATACGCAGTATTTT. Its translation is CATSDWLDTQYF. The V and J genes are TRBV24-1 and TRBJ2-3; no definite D call. This CDR3 comprises 12 residues. Germline-derived CDR1 and CDR2 are KGHDR and SFDVKD. V was clipped by 2 bases and J by 6 bases, with 5 bases between them.

This chain connects TRBV15 to TRBJ2-1; weak D call: TRBD1 (5 bases). V lost 2 bases to trimming and J lost 0 bases, with 14 bases between them. CDR1 is LNHNV and CDR2 is YYDKDF in the germline V gene (reference sequence). This CDR3 has 17 amino acids. Written as DNA, the CDR3 is TGTGCCACCAGCAGATCAGGGTCCCTTAGCTCCTACAATGAGCAGTTCTTC. Amino acid sequence: CATSRSGSLSSYNEQFF.

The chain carries TRBV7-3 and TRBJ2-1; TRBD2 matches 12 bases. This CDR3 is 17 amino acids long. Trimming removed 5 bases from V and 2 bases from J; junction bases left unmatched: 7. The germline V gene has CDR1 SGHTA and CDR2 FQGTGA. CDR3 bases: TGTGCCAGCAGCCCGAGGACTAGCGGGATAACCTACAATGAGCAGTTCTTC. Translating gives CASSPRTSGITYNEQFF.

The rearrangement links TRBV20-1 to TRBJ1-3; D not resolved. Trimming took off 1 base at V and 4 bases at J, with 8 bases between the two ends. The CDR3 contains 13 residues. Germline V CDR1 and CDR2: DFQATT, SNEGSKA (reference sequence). CDR3 sequence (DNA): TGCAGTGCTAGAGGGACCGGCGGAAACACCATATATTTT. This translates into CSARGTGGNTIYF.

The V gene is TRBV18, the J gene TRBJ2-7; the match to TRBD1 covers 7 bases. The CDR3 contains 18 residues. CDR1 and CDR2 (germline): KGHSH, LQKENI. J lost 2 bases, V lost 2 bases, and 15 bases had no gene match. The CDR3 reads CASSPRLGQAQSTYEQYF. The CDR3 bases are TGTGCCAGCTCACCAAGACTTGGACAGGCCCAATCTACCTACGAGCAGTACTTC. Together with reference TRBV18 and TRBJ2-7, the CDR3 gives the full variable domain: NAGVMQNPRHLVRRRGQEARLRCSPMKGHSHVYWYRQLPEEGLKFMVYLQKENIIDESGMPKERFSAEFPKEGPSILRIQQVVRGDSAAYFCASSPRLGQAQSTYEQYFGPGTRLTVT.

The CDR3 protein is CASSSLEGGRDTQYF. The CDR3 nucleotides are TGTGCCAGCAGCTCACTAGAGGGGGGCCGAGATACGCAGTATTTT. The chain couples TRBV7-8 to TRBJ2-3; D is tentatively TRBD1 or TRBD2 (6 bases each). The CDR3 spans 15 residues. From germline, CDR1 is SGHVS and CDR2 FQNEAQ. V was shortened by 4 bases and J by 5 bases, with 16 bases between the two germline ends. Filled out from reference TRBV7-8 and TRBJ2-3, the complete variable domain reads GAGVSQSPRYKVAKRGQDVALRCDPISGHVSLFWYQQALGQGPEFLTYFQNEAQLDKSGLPSDRFFAERPEGSVSTLKIQRTQQEDSAVYLCASSSLEGGRDTQYFGPGTRLTVL.

The chain carries TRBV7-2 and TRBJ2-5, with D perhaps matching TRBD1 or TRBD2 (6 bases each). The CDR3 runs to 15 residues. V was trimmed by 5 bases and J by 2 bases, leaving 15 bases between them. Germline V lookup: CDR1 SGHTA, CDR2 FQGNSA. As DNA, the CDR3 is TGTGCCAGCAGCCAAAGAGGGGGGACTCAAGAGACCCAGTACTTC. Amino acids: CASSQRGGTQETQYF.

The J gene is TRBJ1-1, the V gene TRBV11-2, with 9 bases fitting TRBD1. Germline loops: CDR1 SGHAT, CDR2 FQNNGV. J was trimmed by 6 bases and V by 1 base; bases with no gene match: 0. The CDR3 has 13 amino acids. CDR3 protein: CASSLGQGAEAFF. CDR3 DNA: TGTGCCAGCAGCTTAGGACAGGGGGCTGAAGCTTTCTTT. Supplemented by reference TRBV11-2 and TRBJ1-1, the full variable domain reads EAGVAQSPRYKIIEKRQSVAFWCNPISGHATLYWYQQILGQGPKLLIQFQNNGVVDDSQLPKDRFSAERLKGVDSTLKIQPAKLEDSAVYLCASSLGQGAEAFFGQGTRLTVV.

V usage is TRBV10-3 and J usage is TRBJ2-1; 9 positions match TRBD2. The germline gives CDR1 ENHRY, CDR2 SYGVKD. CDR3 length: 13 amino acids. V lost 5 bases, J lost 4 bases, and 0 bases stayed unmatched. CDR3 amino acids: CAISLAGYNEQFF. The CDR3 DNA follows: TGTGCCATCAGTCTAGCGGGGTACAATGAGCAGTTCTTC.

The CDR3 sequence is CASSLEGGWGYGYTF. CDR3 sequence (DNA): TGTGCCAGCAGCTTAGAAGGCGGATGGGGCTATGGCTACACCTTC. J is TRBJ1-2 and V is TRBV7-2; D unresolved. V was trimmed by 1 base and J by 4 bases, leaving 13 bases between them. The CDR3 runs 15 residues. Germline V gene data show CDR1 as SGHTA and CDR2 as FQGNSA. Full variable domain (remainder filled in from reference TRBV7-2 and TRBJ1-2): GAGVSQSPSNKVTEKGKDVELRCDPISGHTALYWYRQSLGQGLEFLIYFQGNSAPDKSGLPSDRFSAERTGGSVSTLTIQRTQQEDSAVYLCASSLEGGWGYGYTFGSGTRLTVV.

V usage is TRBV29-1 and J usage is TRBJ1-1, with 7 bases that match TRBD1. The V gene's germline CDR1 is SQVTM and CDR2 ANQGSEA. The CDR3 totals 13 residues. The trim removed 6 bases at V and 3 bases at J, leaving 7 bases unmatched. The CDR3 DNA reads as TGCAGCGTAGACCCGGGACAGTACACTGAAGCTTTCTTT. This encodes CSVDPGQYTEAFF. Full variable domain (rest looked up from reference TRBV29-1 and TRBJ1-1): SAVISQKPSRDICQRGTSLTIQCQVDSQVTMMFWYRQQPGQSLTLIATANQGSEATYESGFVIDKFPISRPNLTFSTLTVSNMSPEDSSIYLCSVDPGQYTEAFFGQGTRLTVV.

The chain couples TRBV20-1 to TRBJ2-7; 8 bases are a match to TRBD1. Germline V CDR1 and CDR2: DFQATT, SNEGSKA (reference sequence). CDR3 length: 13 residues. V shed 6 bases and J 3 bases; nucleotides not matched to a gene: 7. In DNA, the CDR3 is TGCAGTGCGCTGGGACAGGATTACTACGAGCAGTACTTC. Translated, it gives CSALGQDYYEQYF.

This rearrangement joins TRBV4-1 to TRBJ1-1; D is uncertain. Germline CDR1 and CDR2: MGHRA and YSYEKL. Trimming shortened V by 3 bases and J by 7 bases, and 18 bases separated the two germline ends. The CDR3 totals 15 residues. The CDR3 sequence is CASSHKAGNRGEAFF. DNA for the CDR3: TGCGCCAGCAGCCACAAGGCGGGAAACCGGGGTGAAGCTTTCTTT.

This clonotype was counted a few times. V gene TRBV7-9 combines with J gene TRBJ2-1; TRBD2 might be the D (5 bases). The germline gives CDR1 SEHNR, CDR2 FQNEAQ (reference sequence). Trimming stripped 4 bases from V and 9 bases from J, with 13 bases between. The CDR3 runs 13 residues. CDR3 in amino acids: CASSSPSSGEQFF. The CDR3 DNA reads as TGTGCCAGCAGCTCCCCCTCGAGCGGTGAGCAGTTCTTC.